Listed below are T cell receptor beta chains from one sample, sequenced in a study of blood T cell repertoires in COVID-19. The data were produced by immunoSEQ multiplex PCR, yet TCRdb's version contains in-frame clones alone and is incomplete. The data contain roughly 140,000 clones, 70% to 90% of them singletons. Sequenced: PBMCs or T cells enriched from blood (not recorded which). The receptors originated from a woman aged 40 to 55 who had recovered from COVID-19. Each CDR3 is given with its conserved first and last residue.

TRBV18	CASSPQTGAITGELFF
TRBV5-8	CASSQTGNREQFF
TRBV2	CASSERYGYTF
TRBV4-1	CASSQVPVNSPLHF
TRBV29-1	CSVGGGNGYTF
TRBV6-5	CASSYTWGPGGEAFF
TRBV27	CASSVSGWNEQFF
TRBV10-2	CANRQGPPNYGYTF
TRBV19	CASSTGQINQPQHF
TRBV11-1	CASSLNGGVGSPQFF
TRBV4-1	CASSQDPRDRGLYEQYF
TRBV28	CASSLSSNTEAFF
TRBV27	CASRPLAGGFEQFF
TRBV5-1	CASSLVASGRADTQYF
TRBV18	CASSPQPTANTISVFF
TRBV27	CASTSGGLGYTF
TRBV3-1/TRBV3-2	CASSLDRAYGYTF
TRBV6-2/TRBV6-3	CASSRLRTSGGNNEQFF
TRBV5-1	CASSLRTGDYGYTF
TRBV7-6	CASSSQEGTEAFF
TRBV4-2	CASSQDRTANTDTQYF
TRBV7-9	CASSSRQGPYEQYF
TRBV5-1	CASNETPRGRGVSDEQFF
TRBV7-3	CASSHPGLAPNEQFF
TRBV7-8	CASSPNYEQYF
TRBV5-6	CASGPIAGWEEQYF
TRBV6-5	CASSLSGNYGYTF
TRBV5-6	CASSLWLDSTGNTIYF
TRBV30	CAWSAPGGGKEGQFF
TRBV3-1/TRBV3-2	CASSQEQSRELAYEQYF
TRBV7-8	CASSQPGAGYEQYF
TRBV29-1	CSGDPRTGGAEAFF
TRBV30	CAWSVPGTGANSRSF
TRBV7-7	CASSPQGEGVYEQYF
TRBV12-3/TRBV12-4	CASSLMGATEAFF
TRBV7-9	CASSPGGQGDEQFF
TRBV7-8	CASSGQGTSYNEQFF
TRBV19	CASSIPNANTEAFF
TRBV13	CASSAGGRYNQPQHF
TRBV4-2	CASSHMGLAGAGSYEQYF
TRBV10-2	CASSEGKREGPYNEQFF
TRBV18	CASSKDSPSNQPQHF
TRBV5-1	CASSLGPGKENEQFF
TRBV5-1	CASSLSGASYEQYF
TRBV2	CASSEARRGDGYTF
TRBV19	CASSIPRQGSGKLFF
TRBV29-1	CSVTREGYEQYF
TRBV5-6	CASSLPPGGNTEAFF
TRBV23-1	CASSRTGGGYTF